This T cell receptor beta chain emerged from a study of shared T cell receptors in the human thymus. Repertoires were generated with immunoSEQ multiplex PCR, while TCRdb's copy carries only in-frame clones and drops some. The sample has hundreds of thousands of clones, around nine tenths seen once; the top ten hold roughly 0.0097%. A further study also used this sample, focusing on human thymus T cells. From that study: Corrective surgery for congenital heart defects was being performed on the healthy Finnish infants who served as donors. Corrective cardiac surgery supplied the resected thymus tissue. Across thymic and blood repertoires, the usage of V and J genes appeared to be biased. Highly overlapping thymic repertoires in unrelated individuals were reported by related research.

Sequencing used thymocytes. The TCR comes from a boy under three years old with a congenital heart defect.

The CDR3 region has the DNA TGCGCCAGCAGCCAAGCACGGGACAGGTTAAATGAGCAGTTCTTC. It specifies CASSQARDRLNEQFF. The chain recombines TRBV4-3 with TRBJ2-1; TRBD1 matches at 8 bases. The trim removed 1 base at V and 7 bases at J, leaving 6 bases unmatched. The CDR3 is made up of 15 amino acids. Germline lookup yields CDR1 LGHNA and CDR2 YSLEER.